These T cell receptor beta chains were read from a single sample in a study of CD8 T cells in ankylosing spondylitis. MiXCR, applied by TCRdb to the 5' RACE reads, yields one record per CDR3 protein. The data show 10,000 to 15,000 distinct CDR3 sequences, approximately 2.5% seen once. Sequences were obtained from blood, either unsorted or a sorted T cell fraction (not recorded which). Source of these receptors: a male donor with ankylosing spondylitis or in good health (not recorded which). Each CDR3 is given with its conserved first and last residue. A D gene is named only where the DNA matches it firmly. Size is stated as once, few, many or a size class.

cdr3_nt: TGTGCCAGCAGCGTAGGGGTAGCGGGAGGACCCGAAGAGACCCAGTACTTC
cdr3_aa: CASSVGVAGGPEETQYF
d_call: TRBD2
j_call: TRBJ2-5
v_call: TRBV9
clone_size: many

cdr3_nt: TGTGCCAGCAGACCGGGGGGGCAGGACACCGGGGAGCTGTTTTTT
cdr3_aa: CASRPGGQDTGELFF
d_call: TRBD2
j_call: TRBJ2-2
v_call: TRBV9
clone_size: many

cdr3_nt: TGTGCCAGCAGCGCACTTGGGACAGGCAGTAACTATGGCTACACCTTC
cdr3_aa: CASSALGTGSNYGYTF
d_call: TRBD1
j_call: TRBJ1-2
v_call: TRBV9
clone_size: many

cdr3_nt: TGTGCCAGCAGCGTAGCTCGCTCTCCGAACTATGGCTACACCTTC
cdr3_aa: CASSVARSPNYGYTF
d_call: .
j_call: TRBJ1-2
v_call: TRBV9
clone_size: many

cdr3_nt: TGTGCCAGCAGCGTAGAGGTTTACCCTTACGAGCAGTACTTC
cdr3_aa: CASSVEVYPYEQYF
d_call: .
j_call: TRBJ2-7
v_call: TRBV9
clone_size: many

cdr3_nt: TGTGCCAGCAGCGTCTTGGGGGAGGGTTTTTATGAGCAGTTCTTC
cdr3_aa: CASSVLGEGFYEQFF
d_call: TRBD2
j_call: TRBJ2-1
v_call: TRBV9
clone_size: many

cdr3_nt: TGTGCCAGCAGCTTTTCGACAGATACGCAGTATTTT
cdr3_aa: CASSFSTDTQYF
d_call: .
j_call: TRBJ2-3
v_call: TRBV9
clone_size: many

cdr3_nt: TGTGCCAGCAGCGTAGGGGGGACTAGCGGTTACAATGAGCAGTTCTTC
cdr3_aa: CASSVGGTSGYNEQFF
d_call: TRBD2
j_call: TRBJ2-1
v_call: TRBV9
clone_size: many

cdr3_nt: TGTGCCAGCAGCCCGCCGAGGGCGGGAGGCCAGCCTGAGCAGTTCTTC
cdr3_aa: CASSPPRAGGQPEQFF
d_call: TRBD2
j_call: TRBJ2-1
v_call: TRBV9
clone_size: many

cdr3_nt: TGTGCCAGCAGCGTAGGAGCGGGTCCCTACGAGCAGTACTTC
cdr3_aa: CASSVGAGPYEQYF
d_call: .
j_call: TRBJ2-7
v_call: TRBV9
clone_size: many

cdr3_nt: TGTGCCAGCAGCGTATCCGGAACCAGTTTGAGCAACGAGCAGTACTTC
cdr3_aa: CASSVSGTSLSNEQYF
d_call: .
j_call: TRBJ2-7
v_call: TRBV9
clone_size: many

cdr3_nt: TGTGCCAGCAGTCACGGGACAGGGCATAATTCACCCCTCCACTTT
cdr3_aa: CASSHGTGHNSPLHF
d_call: TRBD1
j_call: TRBJ1-6
v_call: TRBV9
clone_size: many

cdr3_nt: TGTGCCAGCAGCGTACAGGGCGGGGGGGCAACCGGGGAGCTGTTTTTT
cdr3_aa: CASSVQGGGATGELFF
d_call: TRBD2
j_call: TRBJ2-2
v_call: TRBV9
clone_size: many

cdr3_nt: TGTGCCAGCAGCGTGGGCAGAAATCAAGAGACCCAGTACTTC
cdr3_aa: CASSVGRNQETQYF
d_call: .
j_call: TRBJ2-5
v_call: TRBV9
clone_size: many

cdr3_nt: TGTGCCAGCAGCGCGGGACTAGCGGGCAACTACGAGCAGTACTTC
cdr3_aa: CASSAGLAGNYEQYF
d_call: TRBD2
j_call: TRBJ2-7
v_call: TRBV9
clone_size: many

cdr3_nt: TGTGCCAGCAGCGGAGCCGGGACTAGCGGGGCCCTAGCGTATTTT
cdr3_aa: CASSGAGTSGALAYF
d_call: TRBD2
j_call: TRBJ2-3
v_call: TRBV9
clone_size: medium-sized

cdr3_nt: TGTGCCAGCAGCGTAGCCCAATCCGGGACCTTGTATTTT
cdr3_aa: CASSVAQSGTLYF
d_call: .
j_call: TRBJ2-3
v_call: TRBV9
clone_size: many

cdr3_nt: TGTGCCAGCAGCGTGTCGATGGGGCAGGGAGGGTCTGGGCAGTTCTTC
cdr3_aa: CASSVSMGQGGSGQFF
d_call: TRBD2
j_call: TRBJ2-1
v_call: TRBV9
clone_size: many

cdr3_nt: TGTGCCAGCAGCGGATTACTCGGGACAGGTCAAGAGACCCAGTACTTC
cdr3_aa: CASSGLLGTGQETQYF
d_call: TRBD1
j_call: TRBJ2-5
v_call: TRBV9
clone_size: many

cdr3_nt: TGTGCCAGCAGCGCGGGGGGGGAACGAGATACGCAGTATTTT
cdr3_aa: CASSAGGERDTQYF
d_call: TRBD2
j_call: TRBJ2-3
v_call: TRBV9
clone_size: many

cdr3_nt: TGTGCCAGCAGCGTCGGACAGGACGAGGAGCAGTACTTC
cdr3_aa: CASSVGQDEEQYF
d_call: TRBD1
j_call: TRBJ2-7
v_call: TRBV9
clone_size: many

cdr3_nt: TGTGCCAGCAGCATGGGGACAGACTCAAGTACCGGGGAGCTGTTTTTT
cdr3_aa: CASSMGTDSSTGELFF
d_call: TRBD1
j_call: TRBJ2-2
v_call: TRBV9
clone_size: many

cdr3_nt: TGTGCCAGCACCATCTGGGGACTAGCGGGAGTCAGCGACAATGAGCAGTTCTTC
cdr3_aa: CASTIWGLAGVSDNEQFF
d_call: TRBD2
j_call: TRBJ2-1
v_call: TRBV27
clone_size: many

cdr3_nt: TGTGCCAGCAGCTTCCGACTAGCGGTGATCTCCTACAATGAGCAGTTCTTC
cdr3_aa: CASSFRLAVISYNEQFF
d_call: TRBD2
j_call: TRBJ2-1
v_call: TRBV9
clone_size: many

cdr3_nt: TGTGCCAGCAGCGTAGACCCTACGGCGGTTGATGGAAACACCATATATTTT
cdr3_aa: CASSVDPTAVDGNTIYF
d_call: .
j_call: TRBJ1-3
v_call: TRBV9
clone_size: many

cdr3_nt: TGTGCCAGCAGCGTAGACAGCGGGAGTATATACGAGCAGTACTTC
cdr3_aa: CASSVDSGSIYEQYF
d_call: TRBD2
j_call: TRBJ2-7
v_call: TRBV9
clone_size: many

cdr3_nt: TGTGCCAGCAGCGTAGGTGAAAGGCCTTACAATGAGCAGTTCTTC
cdr3_aa: CASSVGERPYNEQFF
d_call: .
j_call: TRBJ2-1
v_call: TRBV9
clone_size: many

cdr3_nt: TGTGCCAGCAGCTCCGGGACTAGCGGGGCGCAGTACTTC
cdr3_aa: CASSSGTSGAQYF
d_call: TRBD2
j_call: TRBJ2-7
v_call: TRBV9
clone_size: many

cdr3_nt: TGTGCCAGCAGCGTAGGGGCGGGAGAGCAAGGCAGGACCCAGTACTTC
cdr3_aa: CASSVGAGEQGRTQYF
d_call: TRBD2
j_call: TRBJ2-5
v_call: TRBV9
clone_size: many

cdr3_nt: TGTGCCAGCAGCGCTGGACAGGTACTCTATGGCTACACCTTC
cdr3_aa: CASSAGQVLYGYTF
d_call: TRBD1
j_call: TRBJ1-2
v_call: TRBV9
clone_size: medium-sized

cdr3_nt: TGTGCCAGCAGCCAAAGTCAGGGCGGCTATGGCTACACCTTC
cdr3_aa: CASSQSQGGYGYTF
d_call: .
j_call: TRBJ1-2
v_call: TRBV9
clone_size: many

cdr3_nt: TGTGCCAGCAGCGTAGGGCCAACCAACACTGAAGCTTTCTTT
cdr3_aa: CASSVGPTNTEAFF
d_call: .
j_call: TRBJ1-1
v_call: TRBV9
clone_size: many

cdr3_nt: TGTGCCAGCAGCCCACGGACAGGAACATACAATGAGCAGTTCTTC
cdr3_aa: CASSPRTGTYNEQFF
d_call: TRBD1
j_call: TRBJ2-1
v_call: TRBV9
clone_size: many

cdr3_nt: TGTGCCAGCAGCGTAGATCCCACTAGCAGAGACACCGGGGAGCTGTTTTTT
cdr3_aa: CASSVDPTSRDTGELFF
d_call: .
j_call: TRBJ2-2
v_call: TRBV9
clone_size: many

cdr3_nt: TGTGCCAGCAGCCCCAAGGGGCCAGGGGCTGGAAACACCATATATTTT
cdr3_aa: CASSPKGPGAGNTIYF
d_call: .
j_call: TRBJ1-3
v_call: TRBV9
clone_size: medium-sized

cdr3_nt: TGTGCCAGCAGCTCCAGGAGCGCAGCGGGGGGCACCGGGGAGCTGTTTTTT
cdr3_aa: CASSSRSAAGGTGELFF
d_call: TRBD2
j_call: TRBJ2-2
v_call: TRBV9
clone_size: many

cdr3_nt: TGTGCCAGCAGCGTAGATGAGGTTGATACGCAGTATTTT
cdr3_aa: CASSVDEVDTQYF
d_call: .
j_call: TRBJ2-3
v_call: TRBV9
clone_size: many

cdr3_nt: TGTGCCAGCAGCCCAGCCATCGTCCCACCCCGAAATGAGCAGTTCTTC
cdr3_aa: CASSPAIVPPRNEQFF
d_call: .
j_call: TRBJ2-1
v_call: TRBV9
clone_size: many

cdr3_nt: TGTGCCAGCAGCGGCACTAGCGGGAGGACCGTAATGGTCTTC
cdr3_aa: CASSGTSGRTVMVF
d_call: TRBD2
j_call: TRBJ2-1
v_call: TRBV9
clone_size: many

cdr3_nt: TGTGCCAGCAGCGTAGAGGGAGCCGGCGAGCAGTACTTC
cdr3_aa: CASSVEGAGEQYF
d_call: .
j_call: TRBJ2-7
v_call: TRBV9
clone_size: many

cdr3_nt: TGTGCCAGCAGCGTAGCGACAGGGAGGGCCGGGGAGCTGTTTTTT
cdr3_aa: CASSVATGRAGELFF
d_call: .
j_call: TRBJ2-2
v_call: TRBV9
clone_size: many

cdr3_nt: TGTGCCAGCAGCCCAACCACAGATACGCAGTATTTT
cdr3_aa: CASSPTTDTQYF
d_call: .
j_call: TRBJ2-3
v_call: TRBV9
clone_size: many

cdr3_nt: TGTGCCAGCAGCCCAATGAGTCCAGGTTGGGCGGGGGGGCCAGGCTACGAGCAGTACTTC
cdr3_aa: CASSPMSPGWAGGPGYEQYF
d_call: TRBD2
j_call: TRBJ2-7
v_call: TRBV9
clone_size: many

cdr3_nt: TGTGCCAGCAGCGCGGGGACAGAACCTAACACCGGGGAGCTGTTTTTT
cdr3_aa: CASSAGTEPNTGELFF
d_call: TRBD1
j_call: TRBJ2-2
v_call: TRBV9
clone_size: many

cdr3_nt: TGTGCCAGCAGCCCCGATACCGGGACTAACTGGGACAATGAGCAGTTCTTC
cdr3_aa: CASSPDTGTNWDNEQFF
d_call: TRBD2
j_call: TRBJ2-1
v_call: TRBV9
clone_size: many

cdr3_nt: TGTGCCAGCAGCGTACCCGGGGGCCCTGGGAATCAGCCCCAGCATTTT
cdr3_aa: CASSVPGGPGNQPQHF
d_call: .
j_call: TRBJ1-5
v_call: TRBV9
clone_size: many

cdr3_nt: TGTGCCAGCAGCGTAAATGTTGGAATAGGCGACGAGCAGTACTTC
cdr3_aa: CASSVNVGIGDEQYF
d_call: .
j_call: TRBJ2-7
v_call: TRBV9
clone_size: many

cdr3_nt: TGTGCCAGCAGCTCTCCGGGACTAGCGGGGGGGGGCACCGGGGAGCTGTTTTTT
cdr3_aa: CASSSPGLAGGGTGELFF
d_call: TRBD2
j_call: TRBJ2-2
v_call: TRBV9
clone_size: many

cdr3_nt: TGTGCCAGCAGCCCACGACCCCGGGGATATGAGCAGTTCTTC
cdr3_aa: CASSPRPRGYEQFF
d_call: .
j_call: TRBJ2-1
v_call: TRBV9
clone_size: medium-sized

cdr3_nt: TGTGCCAGCAGCGTAGGAGCGGGGGCCAGCACAGATACGCAGTATTTT
cdr3_aa: CASSVGAGASTDTQYF
d_call: TRBD2
j_call: TRBJ2-3
v_call: TRBV9
clone_size: many

cdr3_nt: TGTGCCAGCAGCCGTAGCGGGAGCTCCTACAATGAGCAGTTCTTC
cdr3_aa: CASSRSGSSYNEQFF
d_call: TRBD2
j_call: TRBJ2-1
v_call: TRBV9
clone_size: many

cdr3_nt: TGTGCCAGCAGCGCCCGCATCAGCGGGGACACAGATACGCAGTATTTT
cdr3_aa: CASSARISGDTDTQYF
d_call: TRBD2
j_call: TRBJ2-3
v_call: TRBV9
clone_size: many

cdr3_nt: TGTGCCAGCAGCGTAGATAGGGGGCTGGCGGGGGGATCCTACGAGCAGTACTTC
cdr3_aa: CASSVDRGLAGGSYEQYF
d_call: .
j_call: TRBJ2-7
v_call: TRBV9
clone_size: many